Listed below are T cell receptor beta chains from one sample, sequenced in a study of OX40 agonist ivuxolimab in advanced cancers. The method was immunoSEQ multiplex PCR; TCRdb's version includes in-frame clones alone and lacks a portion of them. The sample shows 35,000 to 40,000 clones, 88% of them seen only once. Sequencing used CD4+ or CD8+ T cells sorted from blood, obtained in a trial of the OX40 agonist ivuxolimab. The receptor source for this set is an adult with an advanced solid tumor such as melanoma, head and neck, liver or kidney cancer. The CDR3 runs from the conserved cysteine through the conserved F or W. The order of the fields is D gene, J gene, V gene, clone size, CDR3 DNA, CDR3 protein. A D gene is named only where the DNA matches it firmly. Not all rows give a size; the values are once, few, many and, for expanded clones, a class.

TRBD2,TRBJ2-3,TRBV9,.,TGTGCCAGCAGCGTAGGCGACCTACTAGCGGCAGCTGAAGTTAGCACAGATACGCAGTATTTT,CASSVGDLLAAAEVSTDTQYF
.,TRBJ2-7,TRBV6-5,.,TGTGCCAGCAGTCCGAAGAGGCACGAGCAGTACTTC,CASSPKRHEQYF
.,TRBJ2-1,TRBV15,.,TGTGCCACCAGCAACCCTGGTGGGACCCTCAATGAGCAGTTCTTC,CATSNPGGTLNEQFF
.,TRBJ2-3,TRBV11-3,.,TGTGCCAGCAGCTTCGTACTGGGGGATACGCAGTATTTT,CASSFVLGDTQYF
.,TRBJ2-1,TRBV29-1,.,TGCAGCGTCGAGGCTTGGTCAATTAGGGCTTACAATGAGCAGTTCTTC,CSVEAWSIRAYNEQFF
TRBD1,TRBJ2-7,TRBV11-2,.,TGTGCCAGCAGCCTCGGGACAGGCTACGAGCAGTACTTC,CASSLGTGYEQYF
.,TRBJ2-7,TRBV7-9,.,TGTGCCAGCGGACCGAGTCCCAACGAGCAGTACTTC,CASGPSPNEQYF
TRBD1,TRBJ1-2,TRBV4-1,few,TGCGCCAGCAGCCAAGAACCGGACAGGGGCTATGGCTACACCTTC,CASSQEPDRGYGYTF
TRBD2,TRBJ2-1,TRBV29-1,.,TGCAGCCATCCACTAGCGGGATTCTACAATGAGCAGTTCTTC,CSHPLAGFYNEQFF
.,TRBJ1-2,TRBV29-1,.,TGCAGCGTGCCGGTAAACTATGGCTACACCTTC,CSVPVNYGYTF
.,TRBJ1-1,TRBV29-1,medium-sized,TGCAGCGTAATCAGGGCGACGGGCACTGAAGCTTTCTTT,CSVIRATGTEAFF
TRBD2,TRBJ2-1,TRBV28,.,TGTGCCAGCAGTTTTGGAGCGGGAGAGCACAATGAGCAGTTCTTC,CASSFGAGEHNEQFF
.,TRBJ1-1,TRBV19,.,TGTGCCAGCCAAAGGGACATAAACACTGAAGCTTTCTTT,CASQRDINTEAFF
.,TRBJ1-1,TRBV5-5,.,TGTGCCAGCAGCTTGACGGTGAACACTGAAGCTTTCTTT,CASSLTVNTEAFF
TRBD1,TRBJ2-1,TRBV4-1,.,TGCGCCAGCAGTGCACCCGGGACAGGTATTGTTAGGTCCTACAATGAGCAGTTCTTC,CASSAPGTGIVRSYNEQFF
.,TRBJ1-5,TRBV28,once,TGTGCCAGCAGTGGGCTGATGGGCAATCAGCCCCAGCATTTT,CASSGLMGNQPQHF
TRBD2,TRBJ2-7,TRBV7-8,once,TGTGCCAGCAGCCCCAGCGGGAGTTATCACGAGCAGTACTTC,CASSPSGSYHEQYF
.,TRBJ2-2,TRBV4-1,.,TGCGCCAGCAGCCAAGGAAAAGGGTTAGGGGAGCTGTTTTTT,CASSQGKGLGELFF
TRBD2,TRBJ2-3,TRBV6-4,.,TGTGCCAGCAGTTCTAGCGGGATGCTGAGAGATACGCAGTATTTT,CASSSSGMLRDTQYF
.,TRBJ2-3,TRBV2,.,TGTGCCAGCAGTGAAGTCCACACAGATACGCAGTATTTT,CASSEVHTDTQYF
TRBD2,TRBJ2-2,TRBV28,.,TGTGCCAGCAGCTTACTGGAAGCGGGAGGGAACACCGGGGAGCTGTTTTTT,CASSLLEAGGNTGELFF
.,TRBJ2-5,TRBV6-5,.,TGTGCCAGCAGCCCCCCTCCACGGGTACGAGAGACCCAGTACTTC,CASSPPPRVRETQYF
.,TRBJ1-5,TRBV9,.,TGTGCCAGCGGCTCGGGGGCAAGCAATCAGCCCCAGCATTTT,CASGSGASNQPQHF
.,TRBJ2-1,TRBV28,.,TGTGCCAGCAGTTTAGCATACAATGAGCAGTTCTTC,CASSLAYNEQFF
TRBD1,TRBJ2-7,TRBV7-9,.,TGTGCCAGCAGCTTTCGGACAGGTGTCTACGAGCAGTACTTC,CASSFRTGVYEQYF
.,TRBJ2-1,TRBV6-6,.,TGTGCCAGCTCCAGACAGGACCCTTACAATGAGCAGTTCTTC,CASSRQDPYNEQFF
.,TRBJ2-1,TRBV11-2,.,TGTGCCAGCAGCTTCCACCTTGCGGCCGCATACAATGAGCAGTTCTTC,CASSFHLAAAYNEQFF
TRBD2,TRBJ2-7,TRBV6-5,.,TGTGCCAGCAGTCCCAGTCCTAGCGGGAGTATCGAGCAGTACTTC,CASSPSPSGSIEQYF
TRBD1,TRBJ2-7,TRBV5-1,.,TGCGCCAGCAGCTCGGACAGGGGGCCCTCCTACGAGCAGTACTTC,CASSSDRGPSYEQYF
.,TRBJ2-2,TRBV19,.,TGTGCCAGTAAATATTCCGGGGAGCTGTTTTTT,CASKYSGELFF
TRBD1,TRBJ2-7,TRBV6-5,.,TGTGCCAGCAGCCCCGGACAGGGCGGGTCCGAGCAGTACTTC,CASSPGQGGSEQYF
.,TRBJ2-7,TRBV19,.,TGTGCCAGTAGTTGGGCCGGCTCCTACGAGCAGTACTTC,CASSWAGSYEQYF
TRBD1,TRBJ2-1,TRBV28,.,TGTGCCAGCAGGGTAACAGGGGGCTCTTACAATGAGCAGTTCTTC,CASRVTGGSYNEQFF
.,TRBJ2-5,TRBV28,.,TGTGCCAGCAGCCTTCCCTACAGGGTTCCAGAGACCCAGTACTTC,CASSLPYRVPETQYF
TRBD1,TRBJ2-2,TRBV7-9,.,TGTGCCGGGGACAGGGTATCCGGGGAGCTGTTTTTT,CAGDRVSGELFF